This T cell receptor (beta chain) appears in the sequencing data of a study of cytomegalovirus exposure and HLA in healthy donors. Across the study: Earlier sequencing of 150 million to 200 million T cells yielded under 120 million unique TCR beta sequences.

Study-level results: An ancestry cluster, one associated with Asian ancestry, reportedly showed fewer N-insertions than the approximately 700-donor mean in a later analysis.

The PCR ran on 60 Vbeta and 13 Jbeta primers. Profiling relied on immunoSEQ multiplex PCR, and the TCRdb table lists in-frame clones only, not all of them. Of hundreds of thousands of clones in the sample, almost 70% were seen once. The CDR3 loop spans 14 amino acids. V was trimmed by 4 bases and J by 2 bases, leaving 11 bases between them. Germline V lookup: CDR1 SGHVS, CDR2 FNYEAQ. With respect to this clone: Its antigen remains unidentified.

The chain has TRBV7-6 and TRBJ1-2, with D possibly TRBD1 on 6 matching bases. Specimen: PBMCs. This sequence originates from a man in his forties in good health and CMV-seropositive. The CDR3 coding sequence is TGTGCCAGCAGCTCTCGGGACATAAACTATGGCTACACCTTC. Encoded protein: CASSSRDINYGYTF.